A single sample is the source of the 3 T cell receptor beta chains below, sequenced in a study of CD8 T cells in Susac syndrome. An input of about 0.5 to 1 ug of RNA was subjected to reverse transcription using random hexamers. Using its own MiXCR run on the immunoSEQ multiplex PCR reads, TCRdb lists one record per CDR3 protein. The table includes about 150,000 distinct CDR3 sequences, approximately 93% detected once. The sample consisted of CD4+ T cells from PBMCs. These receptor sequences come from a human donor with multiple sclerosis.

J is TRBJ2-7 and V is TRBV6-6; no clear D. Per the germline V gene, CDR1 is MNHNY and CDR2 is SVGAGI (reference sequence). This CDR3 is built from 15 residues. Trimming took off 6 bases at V and 2 bases at J, with 17 bases between the two ends. Here the CDR3 DNA reads TGTGCCAGCAGGTCCTCTGGTGACGCCACCTACGAGCAGTACTTC. Translating it yields CASRSSGDATYEQYF.

This chain links TRBV18 with TRBJ2-5, with D maybe TRBD1 (7 bases). Trimming removed 5 bases at V and 1 base at J, with 17 bases between. The CDR3 is made up of 16 amino acids. Germline assignment: CDR1 KGHSH and CDR2 LQKENI. The DNA for the CDR3 is TGTGCCAGCTCAGAAAACAACCAGGGGGGCCAAGAGACCCAGTACTTC. Its translation is CASSENNQGGQETQYF.

Here the CDR3 DNA reads TGTGCCAGCAGTACCCTTCCCGCAGGGGGCAAAAACATTCAGTACTTC. Translated, it gives CASSTLPAGGKNIQYF. The chain employs TRBV6-2 or TRBV6-3 and TRBJ2-4; 7 positions agree with TRBD1. There are 16 residues in the CDR3. Germline V CDR1 and CDR2: MNHEY, SVGEGT. The V and J ends lost 5 bases and 3 bases, in that order; junction bases with no gene match: 10.